The source of this TCR beta chain is a study of metastatic and nonmetastatic thyroid tumors. Across the study: Repertoires were compared across blood and tumor or nodule tissue from malignant and benign thyroid patients.

The germline V gene encodes CDR1 LGHNA and CDR2 YNFKEQ. The ends were cut back, 1 base at V and 0 bases at J, with 11 bases in the middle. This CDR3 is built from 16 residues. No patient had received any treatment before thyroid surgery. Using MiXCR, TCRdb reanalyzed the PCR reads. Among about 43,000 clones, 3% to 3.5% were seen once, and the ten largest hold around 9.9%. This clone was counted only a few times. The chain carries TRBV4-2 and TRBJ2-3; D is undetermined. This clonotype was obtained from a female donor with papillary thyroid cancer or a benign thyroid nodule (not recorded which). Some clones in this sample may be carry-over from other donors' samples. The sequencing input was blood. CDR3 coding DNA: TGTGCCAGCAGCCAAGTGAAGGGCCGAAGCACAGATACGCAGTATTTT. It codes for CASSQVKGRSTDTQYF.